The 8 T cell receptor beta chains below all came from one sample that was sequenced in a study of molecular identifiers for immune sequencing clone quantification. One entry per CDR3 protein, called by TCRdb with MiXCR from the PCR reads. The sample lists about 63,000 distinct CDR3 sequences; around 19% were seen once. Source material: naive CD8+ T cells from blood, with Jurkat cell RNA spiked in. Specified subset: FACS-sorted CD8+CD4-CCR7+CD45RA+ naive T cells. The receptors derive from a human donor in good health. Some libraries in this study had Jurkat cell RNA spiked in.

This clonotype came up many times. The chain recombines TRBV7-2 with TRBJ2-1, with D unresolved. The CDR3 is made up of 14 amino acids. V dropped 7 bases and J dropped 0 bases, with 10 bases sitting between them. Germline V gives CDR1 SGHTA, CDR2 FQGNSA. CDR3 sequence reads: CASTWLGSYNEQFF. Written as DNA, the CDR3 is TGTGCCAGCACCTGGTTGGGCTCCTACAATGAGCAGTTCTTC.

The chain joins TRBV19 to TRBJ2-5; 7 bases map to TRBD2. The germline CDR1 and CDR2 sequences are LNHDA and SQIVND (reference sequence). The CDR3 covers 15 residues. V dropped 1 base and J dropped 2; count of bases not matched to a gene: 4. The CDR3 here is CASSIGVGGQETQYF. CDR3 sequence (DNA): TGTGCCAGTAGTATAGGGGTGGGGGGGCAAGAGACCCAGTACTTC.

This clonotype occurred many times. This CDR3 reads CASSLSLLRAEQAGANVLTF. CDR3 sequence (DNA): TGTGCCAGCAGCTTAAGCCTGCTCCGGGCAGAGCAGGCTGGGGCCAACGTCCTGACTTTC. The V call is TRBV7-9, the J call TRBJ2-6; D unclear. The V and J ends lost 2 bases and 2 bases respectively, with 22 bases between them. In germline, CDR1 is SEHNR, CDR2 FQNEAQ (reference sequence). The CDR3 extends over 20 amino acids. The complete variable domain, with remaining parts taken from reference TRBV7-9 and TRBJ2-6, reads DTGVSQNPRHKITKRGQNVTFRCDPISEHNRLYWYRQTLGQGPEFLTYFQNEAQLEKSRLLSDRFSAERPKGSFSTLEIQRTEQGDSAMYLCASSLSLLRAEQAGANVLTFGAGSRLTVL.

V gene TRBV3-1 combines with J gene TRBJ2-1, with D maybe TRBD2 (5 bases). The CDR3 runs to 18 residues. Trimming removed 1 base at V and 5 bases at J, with 21 bases between. In germline, CDR1 is LGHDT, CDR2 YNNKEL (reference sequence). The CDR3 region has the DNA TGTGCCAGCAGCCAAGGCCCTTGGAGGTCTCGGTCAGACAATGAGCAGTTCTTC. It yields the protein CASSQGPWRSRSDNEQFF.

On this clonotype itself: A much more abundant neighbour one base away suggests this may be a read error. The CDR3 sequence: CVSSSTFEASSDYNEQFF. Written as DNA, the CDR3 is TGTGTCAGCAGCTCCACCTTCGAGGCTAGCAGTGATTACAATGAGCAGTTCTTC. This rearrangement joins TRBV7-9 to TRBJ2-1; possibly TRBD2 for D (5 bases). CDR3 length: 18 residues. Germline-derived CDR1 and CDR2 are SEHNR and FQNEAQ (reference sequence).

This chain joins TRBV12-3 or TRBV12-4 and TRBJ2-1; no firm D call. Trimming cost V 3 bases and J 6 bases, with 9 bases left between them. CDR3 length equals 13 residues. The DNA for the CDR3 is TGTGCCAGCAGTTTGTCTGGTCCCAATGAGCAGTTCTTC. As protein: CASSLSGPNEQFF.

In its sample, this clonotype was seen many times. V usage is TRBV6-2 or TRBV6-3 and J usage is TRBJ2-7; D may be TRBD2 (5 bases). The CDR3 spans 17 residues. The germline gives CDR1 MNHEY, CDR2 SVGEGT. Trimming removed 6 bases from V and 4 bases from J, with 25 bases in between. The CDR3 sequence is CASSLIGLTSEAYEQYF. In nucleotides, the CDR3 is TGTGCCAGCAGCCTAATAGGCCTAACTAGTGAGGCTTACGAGCAGTACTTC.

This clonotype was observed at least ten times. CDR3 bases: TGTGCCAGCAGCTTAGGCCCCGGGGAGCTGTTTTTT. This translates into CASSLGPGELFF. The rearrangement uses TRBV7-9 and TRBJ2-2, with no clear D. Trimming took 1 base from V and 6 from J, leaving 3 bases between them. Germline loops: CDR1 SEHNR, CDR2 FQNEAQ (reference sequence). This CDR3 has 12 amino acids. The full variable domain, with the rest looked up from reference TRBV7-9 and TRBJ2-2, is DTGVSQNPRHKITKRGQNVTFRCDPISEHNRLYWYRQTLGQGPEFLTYFQNEAQLEKSRLLSDRFSAERPKGSFSTLEIQRTEQGDSAMYLCASSLGPGELFFGEGSRLTVL.